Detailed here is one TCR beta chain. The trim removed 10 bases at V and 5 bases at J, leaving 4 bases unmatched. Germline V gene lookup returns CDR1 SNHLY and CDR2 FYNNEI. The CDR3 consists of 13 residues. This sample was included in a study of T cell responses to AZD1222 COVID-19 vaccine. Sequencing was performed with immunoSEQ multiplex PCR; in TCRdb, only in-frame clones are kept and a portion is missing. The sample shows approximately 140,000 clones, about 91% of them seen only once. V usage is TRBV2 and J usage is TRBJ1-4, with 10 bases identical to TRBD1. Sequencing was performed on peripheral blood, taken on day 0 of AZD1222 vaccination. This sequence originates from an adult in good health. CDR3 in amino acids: CAKRGQGNEKLFF. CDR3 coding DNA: TGTGCCAAGCGGGGACAGGGGAATGAAAAACTGTTTTTT.